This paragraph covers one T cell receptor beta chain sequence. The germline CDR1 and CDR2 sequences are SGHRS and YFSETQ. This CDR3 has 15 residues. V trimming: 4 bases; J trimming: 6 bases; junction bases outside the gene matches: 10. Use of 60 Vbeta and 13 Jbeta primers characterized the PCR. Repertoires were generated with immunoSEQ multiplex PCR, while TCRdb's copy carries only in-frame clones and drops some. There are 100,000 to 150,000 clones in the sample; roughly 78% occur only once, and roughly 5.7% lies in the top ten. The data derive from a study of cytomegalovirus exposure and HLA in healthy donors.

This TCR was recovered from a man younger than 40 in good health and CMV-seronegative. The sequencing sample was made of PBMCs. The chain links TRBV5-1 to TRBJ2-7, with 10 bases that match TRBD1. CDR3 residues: CASSPTGTGAVEQYF. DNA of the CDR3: TGCGCCAGCAGCCCAACCGGGACAGGGGCGGTCGAGCAGTACTTC.